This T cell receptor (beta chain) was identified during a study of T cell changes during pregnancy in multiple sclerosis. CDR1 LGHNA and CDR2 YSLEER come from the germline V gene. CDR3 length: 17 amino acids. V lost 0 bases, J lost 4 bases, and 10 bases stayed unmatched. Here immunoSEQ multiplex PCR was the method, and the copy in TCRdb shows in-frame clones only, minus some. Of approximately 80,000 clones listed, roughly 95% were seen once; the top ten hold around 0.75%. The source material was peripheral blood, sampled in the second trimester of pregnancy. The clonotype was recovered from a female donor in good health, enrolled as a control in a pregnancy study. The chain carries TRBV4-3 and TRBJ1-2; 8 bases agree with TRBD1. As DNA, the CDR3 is TGCGCCAGCAGCCAAGATCGGAGCAGGGGGCGGTTCTATGGCTACACCTTC. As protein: CASSQDRSRGRFYGYTF.